The following is a T cell receptor beta chain sequence with its context. Its antigen is as yet unknown. The data were taken from a study of cytomegalovirus exposure and HLA in healthy donors. Study-level findings and limits: A later analysis showed TCR association rates differing by HLA locus, peaking at DRB1 and lowest at HLA-C.

The length of the CDR3 is 15 residues. V dropped 2 bases and J dropped 1; count of bases not matched to a gene: 7. Per germline, CDR1 GTSNPN and CDR2 SVGIG (reference sequence). PCR involved 60 Vbeta and 13 Jbeta primers. Sequenced by immunoSEQ multiplex PCR; TCRdb stores in-frame clones only, minus some. The table includes about 300,000 clones, roughly 89% detected once. The receptor was derived from a man in his forties or fifties in good health and CMV-seropositive. The sequenced sample was PBMCs. The chain is built from TRBV30 and TRBJ1-1, with 7 bases lining up with TRBD1. CDR3 sequence: CAWSPRTGANTEAFF. The CDR3 region has the DNA TGTGCCTGGAGTCCCCGGACAGGAGCGAACACTGAAGCTTTCTTT. Looking up the rest from reference TRBV30 and TRBJ1-1 gives the full variable domain: SQTIHQWPATLVQPVGSPLSLECTVEGTSNPNLYWYRQAAGRGLQLLFYSVGIGQISSEVPQNLSASRPQDRQFILSSKKLLLSDSGFYLCAWSPRTGANTEAFFGQGTRLTVV.